This T cell receptor (beta chain) was identified during a study of shared clonotypes between healthy human individuals (TCRdb year 2020). Regarding the research as a whole: A few men and a couple of women, aged 18 to 49 years, made up the cohort. For each donor, CD4 naive and CD4 memory were each given three plates, CD8 naive was given two plates, and CD8 memory was given one plate. To estimate repertoire size and how much clonotypes are shared between individuals, the study performed deep sequencing of blood TCR repertoires from about five healthy adults. Different laboratories and diverse techniques were used to prepare libraries and sequence TCR repertoires, to increase sequencing depth and limit assay-specific biases. Leukapheresis yielded between about 0.94 and 9 billion PBMCs per donor. Broad study findings and their caveats: Because the study included only a small number of donors, the genetic and exposure-history diversity represented was limited. Pairwise subsampling indicated that sequencing depth was expected to affect the degree of clonotype sharing among donors. When four donors were compared, the shared fraction of clonotypes was approximately 5% for naive CD4, less than 4% for naive CD8, more than 2% for memory CD4, and 0.4% for memory CD8. Sampling was restricted to blood, and TCR repertoires in tissues likely differ from the TCR repertoires found in blood. Rarefaction of sorted-subset datasets indicated incomplete sequencing despite the large sequencing depth. Compared with non-shared clonotypes, clonotypes shared by all four sorted-subset donors had higher generation probabilities. Naive subsets generally had larger estimated clonotype richness than memory subsets did.

V is pared back by 1 base and J by 6 bases, with 14 bases lying between the germline termini. From the cysteine through the phenylalanine, the CDR3 covers 14 amino acids. Only the CDR3 portion is preserved as DNA: 42 bases, with reading frame beginning at the first base. The germline V gene sets CDR1 to SGHRS and CDR2 to YFSETQ. The donors were healthy, HIV-negative adults who had no recently reported acute infections or vaccinations. Only Caucasian adults living in Nashville, Tennessee, USA were represented among the donors. CD4+ T cells were enriched through magnetic negative selection, after which naive cells were positively selected on CD45RA and the remaining negative fraction served as the memory subset. Blood was obtained by leukapheresis, after which PBMCs were separated by Ficoll-Histopaque density gradient centrifugation and cryopreserved in liquid nitrogen vapor phase. Analytical flow cytometry was used to check the purity and quantity of every magnetically sorted T cell population. Genomic DNA was isolated from every sorted fraction and measured by UV absorbance on a Nanodrop 2000c.

Using the deep immunoSEQ assay, TCR CDR3 regions were amplified from genomic DNA by multiplex PCR. Extracted genomic DNA from each cell subset was spread evenly across all wells of several immunoSEQ 96-well plates, with each plate serving as a replicate. For sorted subsets, about 200 ng genomic DNA, equal to 30,000 or so T cell genomes, was loaded into each replicate PCR. Purified libraries were measured with a Qubit 3.0 fluorometer, size-checked on a Bioanalyzer 2100, and measured again with the KAPA Library Quantification kit. Each immunoSEQ 96-well plate was sequenced on its own single-read 150-cycle Illumina NextSeq 550 flow cell. Under the source paper's analysis protocol: Because only junctional sequences without quality scores were contained in the immunoSEQ output, filtering matching that applied to full-length reads could not be performed. Sequences were annotated with PyIR, a Python wrapper for IgBLAST v1.9, using IMGT germline references to assign V/J genes and CDR3. Reads were filtered out if the reads had weak V/J assignments (E-value above 1e-6), no CDR3, stop codons, out-of-frame junctions, or ambiguous translated residues. V3J clonotypes were defined as sequences sharing an identical inferred V gene, J gene, and CDR3 amino acid sequence. The percentage overlap between two repertoires was calculated by dividing the number of shared unique clonotypes by the size of the smaller repertoire. Three approaches were used to assess repertoire richness: RTK rarefaction, the Chao1 estimator, and Recon v2.1 estimates of unobserved clonotypes. For all TCRbeta clonotypes obtained by the gDNA method from a few donors, generation probabilities were computed with OLGA. This is the immuneACCESS table as TCRdb keeps it, with only in-frame sequences that have V and J called. A part of the clones is gone; compared with another copy, unresolved V genes explain less than half, and the rest is unexplained. V and J calls and clone size are copied from that table; D and trimming were computed from the DNA. The sample yields millions of clones; just over 90% were counted once. The ten largest clones add up to under 0.45% of the sample.

For this clone: Its antigen is currently not known. No base quality values were provided; no much bigger clone lies one nucleotide off.

The chain employs TRBV5-1 and TRBJ2-7; TRBD2 is a weak D gene call, 5 bases matching. The TCR sequence derives from a man aged 18 to 35 in good health. Some clones in this sample may be carry-over from other donors' samples. Source material: naive CD4+ T cells from PBMCs. The label giving this sample's cell subset or site can be read as: CD45RA+ positively selected. The CDR3 protein: CASSLRAGVSEQYF. The nucleotides read TGCGCCAGCAGCTTGCGTGCCGGGGTCAGCGAGCAGTACTTC.